The entry below describes one T cell receptor (beta chain). Sequencing libraries for TCR beta were prepared with iRepertoire HTBI primers and Arm-PCR of CDR3 regions. TCRdb redid the calling of the multiplex PCR reads with MiXCR, one entry per CDR3 protein. The data hold 400,000 to 450,000 distinct CDR3 sequences, with under 15% observed a single time. The data belong to a study of regulatory T cells in long-lasting Graves disease. Noted time point: newly diagnosed GD, antithyroid drugs for less than 3 months. RNA from PBMCs was the source of the TCR library. Looked up from germline, CDR1 is SGDLS and CDR2 is YYNGEE. The ends were cut back, 1 base at V and 1 base at J, with 8 bases in the middle. The CDR3 is made up of 15 amino acids. The sample was also reused in another study, on T cells in Graves' hyperthyroidism and ophthalmopathy.

The V call is TRBV9, the J call TRBJ2-2; possible D gene TRBD2, 6 bases. Sequencing was performed on peripheral blood mononuclear cells (PBMCs), taken at new diagnosis, from a patient treated with antithyroid drugs. This TCR derives from a woman younger than 45 with Graves disease. DNA for the CDR3: TGTGCCAGCAGCGTATATAGCGGGAACACCGGGGAGCTGTTTTTT. This gives the protein CASSVYSGNTGELFF. Using reference TRBV9 and TRBJ2-2 for the parts outside the CDR3, the full variable domain is DSGVTQTPKHLITATGQRVTLRCSPRSGDLSVYWYQQSLDQGLQFLIQYYNGEERAKGNILERFSAQQFPDLHSELNLSSLELGDSALYFCASSVYSGNTGELFFGEGSRLTVL.